The present entry profiles one T cell receptor (beta chain) with its context. Its antigen target is currently unknown. Base-call qualities are not available, and no considerably larger clone is one nucleotide away. The cohort comprised 550 to 700 healthy bone marrow donors. At the time of sampling, every cohort member was nominally healthy, though immune exposures that went unrecorded were likely present. The donor tested CMV seronegative and was one of the 352 seronegative cohort members. A peripheral blood sample was provided by each donor, and peripheral blood mononuclear cells were used for TCR beta sequencing. Genomic DNA extraction from the blood cell samples was performed with the Qiagen DNeasy Blood Extraction Kit. These data originate in a study of cytomegalovirus exposure and HLA in healthy donors (dated by TCRdb to the late 2010s). Regarding the study in general: An earlier analysis of about 530 of the donors reported under 300 Gb of sequence data and 117 million unique TCR beta sequences obtained from about 170 million T cells. The aim of the study was to test whether cataloging public T cell receptors could identify signatures of past pathogen exposure. Along with the roughly 610-subject first cohort, a separate validation cohort of some 130 different subjects was used. The study combined high-throughput TCR immunosequencing, statistical association of individual TCRs with disease status, and machine learning to predict cytomegalovirus infection status. In an earlier analysis of roughly 580 of the donors, high-throughput TCR beta sequencing was used to judge whether each TCR beta V gene segment behaved as functional or pseudogenic. Among some 400 genotyped donors of the cohort, an average of approximately 250,000 unique TCR beta nucleotide sequences were sequenced per donor, 15% to 20% of them non-productive. A handful of DR-DQ haplotypes were handled as single units for association and clustering because linkage in the cohort was strong. In a later genetic analysis, genome-wide SNP genotypes for about 65% of the 666 donors were used, and that subset was treated as a discovery cohort. Donor age, sex, ethnicity and CMV serostatus were compiled together with the repertoire data. The number of typed donors differed by locus: about 620-640 for A, B, C, DRB1 and DQB1; approximately 530 for DQA1; 606 for DPA1; and 450 to 480 for DPB1. Every repertoire in the discovery cohort had been generated on one and the same sequencing platform. HLA typing covered class I and class II loci at four-digit resolution. Approximately 300 gigabases of sequencing data and tens of millions of unique TCR sequences made up an early release that covered roughly 670 HLA-typed donors. Among the roughly 390 genotyped donors, about 85% belonged to the genetic ancestry cluster associated with self-reported Caucasian donors. In a later analysis, previously published TCR beta repertoires from fewer than 750 donors were re-analyzed and high-resolution HLA genotyping was added so that TCR occurrence patterns could be studied. Using immunosequencing, the study profiled T cell repertoires from about 620 subjects and related those repertoires to cytomegalovirus serostatus. The later analysis used no new phenotypic data to find candidate immune exposures, relying instead on TCR beta sequences and their occurrence across donors. Broad study findings and their caveats: V-gene and J-gene trimming of TCR beta chains was associated with a missense DCLRE1C variant in a later genetic analysis, and the association was replicated in an independent cohort. Most TCR sequences were seen in very few donors, while some public TCRs were found in many individuals. The 87-base-pair reads could not distinguish some IMGT-functional V segments, including TRBV6-2 and TRBV6-3, so those segments were excluded. In a later analysis, several top co-occurrence clusters were reported to appear linked to parvovirus B19, influenza, CMV and Epstein-Barr virus. Because some donors lacked HLA typing at each locus, the association tests relied only on the typed subset. It was suggested by the authors that the approach could potentially be generalized to other disease states and immunological phenotypes. In this cohort, only TCR beta chains were sequenced, and detectable features were limited by the absence of alpha or paired-chain data. A cluster of highly shared sequence variants was judged likely to represent a technical artifact of the sequencing pipeline. Assigning TCR associations to individual alleles was difficult when HLA alleles, especially DR and DQ, strongly co-occurred. In a later analysis, HLA-associated TCR beta chains showed more clonal expansion and lower generation probabilities than non-associated chains that were equally common. Because counts were too low, around 17 rarely observed V segments, including chromosome 9 orphons, were left out of the earlier analysis of 587 of the donors. The presence/absence analyses assumed that sequencing depth was roughly uniform across donors, and that assumption may not be true. A later analysis found that TCR association rates varied across HLA loci, with DRB1 alleles showing the most associated TCRs and HLA-C alleles the fewest. Most CMV-associated TCR beta chains appeared to be HLA-restricted in a later analysis, and the HLA associations seemed to be driven largely by CMV exposure. A further reported finding was that TCR beta sequences accurately predicted the HLA-A and HLA-B alleles for most subjects in the first cohort. In the study, some 160 TCR beta chains were listed as associated with cytomegalovirus. In an earlier analysis of some 500 of the donors, most TCR beta V segments appeared in productive rearrangements about 90% or about 30% of the time, broadly matching IMGT annotations. Linkage disequilibrium might explain the correlated functional status among segregating V segments, but an unknown experimental factor could not be excluded. In both the original and validation cohorts, the classifier was reported to diagnose cytomegalovirus status with high specificity and sensitivity. In a later analysis, some 17,000 TCR beta sequences were associated with specific HLA alleles at a false discovery rate of 0.05. According to a later genetic analysis, donors in an Asian-associated ancestry cluster had fewer N-insertions in productive TCRs than the approximately 650-donor mean. In vitro tests confirmed that a few of the cytomegalovirus-associated TCR beta chains recognize cytomegalovirus antigens. CMV serostatus was the only immune exposure information available for the cohort.

Clipping removes 9 bases from V and 4 bases from J, with 11 as the unmatched junction base count. The CDR3 spans 15 residues, from the cysteine through the phenylalanine. The kept DNA is CDR3 alone, 45 bases in frame from the first base. CDR1 and CDR2, per the germline V gene (reference sequence), are LNHDA and SQIVND. The method was the immunoSEQ multiplex PCR assay. For the multiplex PCR, a mixture combining 60 forward primers for TCR Vbeta segments and 13 reverse primers for TCR Jbeta segments was used. The CDR3 region of rearranged TCR beta genes was amplified from genomic DNA with a multiplex PCR assay. Amplified TCR beta libraries were sequenced as 87-base-pair reads on the Illumina HiSeq System. The authors' analysis ran thus. Across the roughly 640 repertoires, a later analysis counted around 80 million unique TCR beta chains, approximately 10 million of which were shared by at least two donors. A nearest-neighbor algorithm error-corrected the raw reads and collapsed the reads into unique sequences, merging closely related sequences to remove PCR and sequencing errors. CDR3 sequences were aligned to IMGT reference sequences to assign V, D and J gene segments. For a sequence to be retained, at least a six-nucleotide match to both a V gene segment and a J gene segment was required. Rearrangements were classified as productive when the CDR3 lacked stop codons and remained in frame with V and J, and all other rearrangements were classified as non-productive. Following IMGT convention, CDR3 was defined as the stretch from the second conserved V-encoded cysteine up to the conserved J-encoded phenylalanine. In an earlier analysis of just under 600 of the donors, sequences lacking an unambiguous match to a single V gene segment were excluded. An earlier analysis of a few hundred of the donors called V segments functional above 56.7% productive rearrangements and segregating when the between-donor standard deviation exceeded 5%. A statistical classification framework was built for diagnosing cytomegalovirus status from the catalog of TCR beta chain sequences. V and J gene assignment, in a later analysis, came from comparing TCR nucleotide sequences with IMGT/GENE-DB human TR gene sequences. A later analysis assigned CDR3 sequences and most-parsimonious VDJ recombination scenarios with the TCRdist pipeline. In a later analysis, every TCR beta chain was defined by the combination of its CDR3 amino acid sequence and its V-gene family, and reads without a unique V-gene family were dropped. To address suspected cross-contamination and a sequencing artifact, a later analysis removed roughly 580 highly shared, low-generation-probability nucleotide sequences. For each public chain, a later analysis derived a clonal expansion index from normalized ranks of inferred template counts within each repertoire. A later analysis computed generation probabilities with a VDJ recombination model fitted to out-of-frame rearrangements, and checked the results against IGoR. Hypergeometric tests were used in a later analysis to score TCR-TCR, TCR-HLA and TCR-CMV co-occurrence, with a repertoire-size bias correction applied to the TCR pairs. False discovery rates were estimated in a later analysis by permuting HLA or CMV assignments 20 times. In a later analysis, co-occurring TCRs were grouped using DBSCAN, with TCRdist sequence similarity added in when clustering inside HLA-allele-positive subsets. Repertoires with fewer than 30,000 or more than 120,000 public chains, plus five repertoires with anomalous nucleotide sharing, were excluded from co-occurrence clustering. The clones in this table, taken by TCRdb from immuneACCESS, are in-frame only. Not every clone is retained; where verified, under half of the shortfall comes from an unresolved V gene, and the cause of the rest is unknown. The V and J calls and clone size come from that table; D and trimming were worked out from the DNA. The sample contains about 180,000 clones, around 77% of them found a single time. The ten largest clones take up around 2.2% of the sample.

The source material was PBMCs. This clonotype originated in a man aged 55-75 years in good health and CMV-seronegative. Recombination linked TRBV19 to TRBJ1-5, and 8 junction bases match TRBD1. The DNA is as follows: TGTGCCAGCCTTTCAGGGGGCGAAAGTAATCAGCCCCAGCATTTT. The translation is CASLSGGESNQPQHF.